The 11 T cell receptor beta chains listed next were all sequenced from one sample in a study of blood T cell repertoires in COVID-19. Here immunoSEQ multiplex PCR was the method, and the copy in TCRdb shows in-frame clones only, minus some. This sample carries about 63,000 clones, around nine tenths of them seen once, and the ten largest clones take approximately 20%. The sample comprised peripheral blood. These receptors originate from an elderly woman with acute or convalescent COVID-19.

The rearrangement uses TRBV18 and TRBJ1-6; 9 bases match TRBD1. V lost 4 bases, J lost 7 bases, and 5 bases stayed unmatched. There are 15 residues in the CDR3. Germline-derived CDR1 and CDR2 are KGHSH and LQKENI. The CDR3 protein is CASSHLGTGNSPLHF. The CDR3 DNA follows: TGTGCCAGCTCACACCTTGGGACAGGGAATTCACCCCTCCACTTT.

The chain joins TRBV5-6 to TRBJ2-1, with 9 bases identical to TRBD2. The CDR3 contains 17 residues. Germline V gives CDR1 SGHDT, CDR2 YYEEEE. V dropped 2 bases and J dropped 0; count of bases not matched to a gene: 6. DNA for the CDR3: TGTGCCAGCAGCTTAGGCGGGAGGGGGCTCTCCTACAATGAGCAGTTCTTC. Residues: CASSLGGRGLSYNEQFF.

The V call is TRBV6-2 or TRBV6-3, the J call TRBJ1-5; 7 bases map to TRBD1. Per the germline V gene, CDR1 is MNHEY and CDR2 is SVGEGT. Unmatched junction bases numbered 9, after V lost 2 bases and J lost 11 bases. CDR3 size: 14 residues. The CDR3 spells CASSYGRQGWTQHF. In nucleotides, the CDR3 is TGTGCCAGCAGTTACGGCCGACAGGGTTGGACCCAGCATTTT.

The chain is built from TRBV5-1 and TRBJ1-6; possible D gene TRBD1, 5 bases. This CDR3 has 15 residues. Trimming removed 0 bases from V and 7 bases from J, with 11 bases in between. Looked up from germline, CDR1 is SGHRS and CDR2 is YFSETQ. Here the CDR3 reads CASSLARQGNSPLHF. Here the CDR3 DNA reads TGCGCCAGCAGCTTGGCTCGGCAGGGAAATTCACCCCTCCACTTT. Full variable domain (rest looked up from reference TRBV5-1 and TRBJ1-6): KAGVTQTPRYLIKTRGQQVTLSCSPISGHRSVSWYQQTPGQGLQFLFEYFSETQRNKGNFPGRFSGRQFSNSRSEMNVSTLELGDSALYLCASSLARQGNSPLHFGNGTRLTVT.

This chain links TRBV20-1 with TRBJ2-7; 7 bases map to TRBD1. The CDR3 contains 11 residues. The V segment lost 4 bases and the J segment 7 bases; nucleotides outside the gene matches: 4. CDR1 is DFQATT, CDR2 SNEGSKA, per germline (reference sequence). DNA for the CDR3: TGCAGTGCTACGGGACAGTTAGAGCAGTACTTC. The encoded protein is CSATGQLEQYF.

CDR3 residues: CASSPGLAGRETQYF. Written as DNA, the CDR3 is TGTGCCAGCAGCCCGGGACTAGCGGGAAGGGAGACCCAGTACTTC. The V gene is TRBV9, the J gene TRBJ2-5; 13 nucleotides line up with TRBD2. The CDR3 totals 15 residues. Looked up from germline, CDR1 is SGDLS and CDR2 is YYNGEE. The ends lost 4 bases at V and 5 bases at J; junction bases unmatched: 5.

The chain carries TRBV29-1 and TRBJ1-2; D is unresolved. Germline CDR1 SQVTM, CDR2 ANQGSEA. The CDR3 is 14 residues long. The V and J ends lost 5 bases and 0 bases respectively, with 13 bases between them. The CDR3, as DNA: TGCAGCGTTTCCGGGATCAGGCCTAACTATGGCTACACCTTC. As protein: CSVSGIRPNYGYTF.

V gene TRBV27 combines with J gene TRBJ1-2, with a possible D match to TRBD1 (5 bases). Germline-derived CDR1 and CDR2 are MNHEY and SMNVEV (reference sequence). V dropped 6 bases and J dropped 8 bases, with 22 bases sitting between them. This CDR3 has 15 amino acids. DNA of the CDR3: TGTGCCAGCAGCTTCAATGCCGGGACTCCGCCCGGCTACACCTTC. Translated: CASSFNAGTPPGYTF.

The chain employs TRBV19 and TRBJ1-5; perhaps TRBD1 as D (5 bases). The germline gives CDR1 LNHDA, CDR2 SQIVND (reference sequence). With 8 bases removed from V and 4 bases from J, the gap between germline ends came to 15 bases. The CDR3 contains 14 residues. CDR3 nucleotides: TGTGCCAGTTGCAGGGATTTATGGAATCAGCCCCAGCATTTT. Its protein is CASCRDLWNQPQHF. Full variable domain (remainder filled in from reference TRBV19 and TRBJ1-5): DGGITQSPKYLFRKEGQNVTLSCEQNLNHDAMYWYRQDPGQGLRLIYYSQIVNDFQKGDIAEGYSVSREKKESFPLTVTSAQKNPTAFYLCASCRDLWNQPQHFGDGTRLSIL.

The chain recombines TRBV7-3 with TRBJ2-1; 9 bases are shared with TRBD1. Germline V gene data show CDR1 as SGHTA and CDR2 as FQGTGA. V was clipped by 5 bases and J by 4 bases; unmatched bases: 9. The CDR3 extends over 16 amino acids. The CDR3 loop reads CASSLMGQGLYNEQFF. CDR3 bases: TGTGCCAGCAGCCTAATGGGACAGGGACTTTACAATGAGCAGTTCTTC.

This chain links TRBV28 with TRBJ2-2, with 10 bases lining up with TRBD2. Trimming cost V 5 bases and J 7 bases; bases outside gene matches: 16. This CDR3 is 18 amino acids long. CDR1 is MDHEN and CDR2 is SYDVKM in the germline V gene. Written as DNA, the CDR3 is TGTGCCAGCAGTCAAGGAGGCTTAGCGGGAGGTTTCAACGGGGAGCTGTTTTTT. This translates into CASSQGGLAGGFNGELFF.